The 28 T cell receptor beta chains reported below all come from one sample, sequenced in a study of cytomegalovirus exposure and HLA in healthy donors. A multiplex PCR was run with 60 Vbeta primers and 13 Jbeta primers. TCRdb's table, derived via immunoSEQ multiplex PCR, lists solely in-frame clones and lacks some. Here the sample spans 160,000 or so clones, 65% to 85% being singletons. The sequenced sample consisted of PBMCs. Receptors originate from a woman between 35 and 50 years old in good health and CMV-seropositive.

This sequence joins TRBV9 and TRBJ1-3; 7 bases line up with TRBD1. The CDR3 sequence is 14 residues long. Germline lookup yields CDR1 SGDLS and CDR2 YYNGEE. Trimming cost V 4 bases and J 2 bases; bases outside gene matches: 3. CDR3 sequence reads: CASSTTGTGNTIYF. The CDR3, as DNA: TGTGCCAGCAGCACGACAGGGACTGGAAACACCATATATTTT.

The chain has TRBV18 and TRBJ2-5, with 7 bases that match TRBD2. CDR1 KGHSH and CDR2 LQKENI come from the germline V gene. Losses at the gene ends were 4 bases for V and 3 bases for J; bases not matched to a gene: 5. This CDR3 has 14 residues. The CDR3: CASSLNGGKETQYF. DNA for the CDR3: TGTGCCAGCTCACTAAACGGGGGGAAAGAGACCCAGTACTTC.

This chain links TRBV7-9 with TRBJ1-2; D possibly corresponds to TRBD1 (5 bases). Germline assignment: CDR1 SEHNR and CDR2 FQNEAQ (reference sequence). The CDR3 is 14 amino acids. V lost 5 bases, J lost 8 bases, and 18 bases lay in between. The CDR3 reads CASSPKQGLSGYTF. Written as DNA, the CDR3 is TGTGCCAGCAGCCCAAAGCAGGGTTTGAGCGGCTACACCTTC.

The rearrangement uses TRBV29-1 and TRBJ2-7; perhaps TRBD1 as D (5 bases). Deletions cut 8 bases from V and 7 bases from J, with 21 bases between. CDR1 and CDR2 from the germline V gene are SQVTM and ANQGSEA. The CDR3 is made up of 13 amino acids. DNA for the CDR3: TGCAGCTATTACGAGTACGAGCAGGGTGAGCAGTACTTC. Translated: CSYYEYEQGEQYF.

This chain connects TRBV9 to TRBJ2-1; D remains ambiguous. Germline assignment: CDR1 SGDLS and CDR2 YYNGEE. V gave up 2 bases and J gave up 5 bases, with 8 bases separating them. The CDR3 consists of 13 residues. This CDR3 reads CASSVPPHNEQFF. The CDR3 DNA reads TGTGCCAGCAGCGTCCCTCCCCACAATGAGCAGTTCTTC.

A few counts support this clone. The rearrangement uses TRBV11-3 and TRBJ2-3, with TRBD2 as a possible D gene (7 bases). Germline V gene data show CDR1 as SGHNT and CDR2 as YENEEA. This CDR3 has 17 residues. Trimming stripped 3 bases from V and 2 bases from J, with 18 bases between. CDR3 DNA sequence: TGTGCCAGCAGCTTGGGATTGCGGGGGCCTGACACAGATACGCAGTATTTT. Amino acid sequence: CASSLGLRGPDTDTQYF.

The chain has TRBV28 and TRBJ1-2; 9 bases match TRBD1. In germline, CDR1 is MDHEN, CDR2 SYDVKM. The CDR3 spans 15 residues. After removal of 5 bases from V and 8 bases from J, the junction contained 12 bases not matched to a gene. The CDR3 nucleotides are TGTGCCAGCAGTACCTCGGGACAGGGCCCCCTCGGCTACACCTTC. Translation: CASSTSGQGPLGYTF.

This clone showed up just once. The CDR3 sequence is CASSLAGGRDSQYF. CDR3 DNA sequence: TGTGCCAGCAGCTTAGCGGGGGGCCGGGACAGTCAGTACTTC. The genes are TRBV5-4 and TRBJ2-4; 9 positions match TRBD2. The CDR3 sequence is 14 residues long. The V and J ends lost 2 bases and 12 bases, in that order; junction bases with no gene match: 9. CDR1 and CDR2 (germline): SGHNT, YYREEE (reference sequence).

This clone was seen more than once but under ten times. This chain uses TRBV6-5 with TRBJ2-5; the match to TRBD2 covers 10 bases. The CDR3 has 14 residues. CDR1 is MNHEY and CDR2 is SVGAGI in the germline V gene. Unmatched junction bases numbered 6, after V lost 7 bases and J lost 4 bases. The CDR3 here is CASIARTSGETQYF. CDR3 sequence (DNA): TGTGCCAGCATAGCCCGGACTAGCGGAGAGACCCAGTACTTC.

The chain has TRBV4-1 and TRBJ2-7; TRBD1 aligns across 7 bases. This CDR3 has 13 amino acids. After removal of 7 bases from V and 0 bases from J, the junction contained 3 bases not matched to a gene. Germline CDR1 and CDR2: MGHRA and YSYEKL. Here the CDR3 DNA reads TGCGCCAGCACCGGGACAGCCTCCTACGAGCAGTACTTC. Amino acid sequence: CASTGTASYEQYF.

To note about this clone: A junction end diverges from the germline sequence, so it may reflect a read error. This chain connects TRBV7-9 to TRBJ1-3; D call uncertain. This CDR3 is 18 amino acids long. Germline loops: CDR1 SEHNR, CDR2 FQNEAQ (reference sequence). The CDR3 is CSSSSGSPGIISGNTIYF. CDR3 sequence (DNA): TGTTCCAGCAGCTCGGGTTCCCCTGGCATAATTTCTGGAAACACCATATATTTT.

CDR3 in amino acids: CASSLAQKANYGYTF. Written as DNA, the CDR3 is TGTGCCAGCAGCTTGGCACAGAAGGCTAACTATGGCTACACCTTC. The chain combines TRBV5-5 with TRBJ1-2; D remains unclear. V lost 0 bases and J lost 0, with 9 bases in between. The CDR3 has 15 residues. Germline V lookup: CDR1 SGHKS, CDR2 YYEKEE (reference sequence).

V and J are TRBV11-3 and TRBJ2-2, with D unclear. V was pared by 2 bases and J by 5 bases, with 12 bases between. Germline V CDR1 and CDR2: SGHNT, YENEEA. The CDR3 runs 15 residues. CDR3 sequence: CASSLYQTGTGELFF. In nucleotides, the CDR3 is TGTGCCAGCAGCTTATACCAAACCGGGACCGGGGAGCTGTTTTTT.

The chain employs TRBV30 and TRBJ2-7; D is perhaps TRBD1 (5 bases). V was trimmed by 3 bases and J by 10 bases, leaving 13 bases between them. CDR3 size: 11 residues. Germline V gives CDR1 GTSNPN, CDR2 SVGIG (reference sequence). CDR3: CAWRGQGRQYF. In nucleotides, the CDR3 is TGTGCCTGGAGGGGGCAGGGCAGACAGTACTTC.

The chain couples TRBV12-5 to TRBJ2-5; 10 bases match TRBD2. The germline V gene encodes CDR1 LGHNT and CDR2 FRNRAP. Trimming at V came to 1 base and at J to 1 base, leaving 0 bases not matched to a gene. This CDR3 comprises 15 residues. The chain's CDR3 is CASGLASGGQETQYF. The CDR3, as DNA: TGTGCTAGTGGTTTGGCTAGCGGGGGCCAAGAGACCCAGTACTTC.

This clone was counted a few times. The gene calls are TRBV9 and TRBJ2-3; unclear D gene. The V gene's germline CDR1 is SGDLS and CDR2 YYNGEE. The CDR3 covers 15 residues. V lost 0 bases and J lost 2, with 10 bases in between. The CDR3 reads CASSVGSALTDTQYF. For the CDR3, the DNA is TGTGCCAGCAGCGTAGGGAGCGCCCTCACAGATACGCAGTATTTT.

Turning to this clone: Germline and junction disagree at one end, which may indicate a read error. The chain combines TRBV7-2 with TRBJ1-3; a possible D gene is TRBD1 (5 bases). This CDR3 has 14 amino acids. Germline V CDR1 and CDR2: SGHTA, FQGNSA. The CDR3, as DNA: TGTGCCAGCGGCTTTGCTGCGGGGGTGAACACCATATATTTT. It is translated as CASGFAAGVNTIYF.

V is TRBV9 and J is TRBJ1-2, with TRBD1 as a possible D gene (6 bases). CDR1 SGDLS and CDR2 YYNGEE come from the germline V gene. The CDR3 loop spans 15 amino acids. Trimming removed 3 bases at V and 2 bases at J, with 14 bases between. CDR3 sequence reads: CASSGAGGENYGYTF. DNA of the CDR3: TGTGCCAGCAGCGGAGCGGGGGGCGAAAACTATGGCTACACCTTC.

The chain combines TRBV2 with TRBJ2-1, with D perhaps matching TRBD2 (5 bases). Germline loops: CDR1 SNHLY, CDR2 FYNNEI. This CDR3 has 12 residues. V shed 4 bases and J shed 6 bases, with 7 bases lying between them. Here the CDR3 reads CASSGGSNEQFF. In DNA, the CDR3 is TGTGCCAGCAGTGGCGGGTCCAATGAGCAGTTCTTC.

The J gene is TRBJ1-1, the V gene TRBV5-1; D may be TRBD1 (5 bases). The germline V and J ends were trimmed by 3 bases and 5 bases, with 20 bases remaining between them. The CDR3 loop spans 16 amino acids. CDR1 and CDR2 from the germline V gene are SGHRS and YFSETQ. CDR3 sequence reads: CASSSRGGGGYTEAFF. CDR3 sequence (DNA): TGCGCCAGCAGCTCTCGTGGGGGGGGTGGTTATACTGAAGCTTTCTTT.

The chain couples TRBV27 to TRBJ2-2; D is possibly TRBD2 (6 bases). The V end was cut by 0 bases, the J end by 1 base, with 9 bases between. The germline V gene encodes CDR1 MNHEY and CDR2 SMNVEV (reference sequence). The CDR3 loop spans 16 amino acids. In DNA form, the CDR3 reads TGTGCCAGCAGTTTATCGGGACTTAAGAACACCGGGGAGCTGTTTTTT. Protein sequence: CASSLSGLKNTGELFF.

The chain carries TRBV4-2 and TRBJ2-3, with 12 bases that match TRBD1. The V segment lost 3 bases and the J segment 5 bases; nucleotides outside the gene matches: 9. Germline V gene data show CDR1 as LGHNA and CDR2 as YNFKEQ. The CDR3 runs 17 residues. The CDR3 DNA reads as TGTGCCAGCAGCCACGCAGGGACAGGGGGCGCTGAAGATACGCAGTATTTT. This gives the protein CASSHAGTGGAEDTQYF.

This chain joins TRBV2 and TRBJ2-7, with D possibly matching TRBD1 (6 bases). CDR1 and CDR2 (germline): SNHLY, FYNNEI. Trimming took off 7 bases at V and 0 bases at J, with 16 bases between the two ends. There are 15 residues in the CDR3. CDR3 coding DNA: TGTGCCAGCACACAACAAGCGACAGGCTCCTACGAGCAGTACTTC. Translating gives CASTQQATGSYEQYF.

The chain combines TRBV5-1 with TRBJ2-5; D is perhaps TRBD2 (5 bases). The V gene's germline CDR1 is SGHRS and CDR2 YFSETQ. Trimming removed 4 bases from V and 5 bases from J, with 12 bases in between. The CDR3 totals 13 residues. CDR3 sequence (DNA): TGCGCCAGCAGCCCGGGTACGGGGGAGACCCAGTACTTC. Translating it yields CASSPGTGETQYF.

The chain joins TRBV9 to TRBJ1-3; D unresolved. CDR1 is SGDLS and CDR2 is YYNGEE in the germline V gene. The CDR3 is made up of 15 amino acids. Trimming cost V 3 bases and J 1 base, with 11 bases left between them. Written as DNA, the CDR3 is TGTGCCAGCAGCGAACAACCAGGTTCTGGAAACACCATATATTTT. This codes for CASSEQPGSGNTIYF. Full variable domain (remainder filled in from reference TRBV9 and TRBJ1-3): DSGVTQTPKHLITATGQRVTLRCSPRSGDLSVYWYQQSLDQGLQFLIQYYNGEERAKGNILERFSAQQFPDLHSELNLSSLELGDSALYFCASSEQPGSGNTIYFGEGSWLTVV.

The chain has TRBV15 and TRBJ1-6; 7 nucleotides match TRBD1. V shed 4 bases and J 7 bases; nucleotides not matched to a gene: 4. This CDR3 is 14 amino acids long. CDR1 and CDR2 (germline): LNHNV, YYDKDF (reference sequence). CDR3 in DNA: TGTGCCACCAGCAAAAGGGACAGAAATTCACCCCTCCACTTT. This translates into CATSKRDRNSPLHF.

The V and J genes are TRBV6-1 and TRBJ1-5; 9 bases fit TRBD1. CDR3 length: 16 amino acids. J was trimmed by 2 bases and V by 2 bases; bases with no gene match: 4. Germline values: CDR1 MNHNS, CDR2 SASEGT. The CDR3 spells CASSERWTGGNQPQHF. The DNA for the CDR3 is TGTGCCAGCAGTGAACGGTGGACAGGGGGCAATCAGCCCCAGCATTTT.

CDR3: CASSNGLAGPGGELFF. CDR3 nucleotide sequence: TGCGCCAGCAGCAACGGACTAGCGGGACCAGGCGGGGAGCTGTTTTTT. V gene TRBV5-1 combines with J gene TRBJ2-2, with 12 bases identical to TRBD2. Germline-derived CDR1 and CDR2 are SGHRS and YFSETQ. The CDR3 covers 16 residues. The V and J ends lost 4 bases and 7 bases, in that order; junction bases with no gene match: 8.